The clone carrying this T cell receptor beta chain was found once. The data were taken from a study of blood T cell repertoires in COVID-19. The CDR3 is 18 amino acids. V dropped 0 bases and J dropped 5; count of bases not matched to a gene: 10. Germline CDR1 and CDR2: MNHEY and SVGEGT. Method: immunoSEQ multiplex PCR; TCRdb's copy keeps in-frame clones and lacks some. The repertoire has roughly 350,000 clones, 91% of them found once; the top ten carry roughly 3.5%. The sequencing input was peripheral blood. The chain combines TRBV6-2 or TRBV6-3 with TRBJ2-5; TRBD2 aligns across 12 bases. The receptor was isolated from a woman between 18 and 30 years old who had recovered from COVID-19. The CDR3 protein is CASSYSQASGRAAETQYF. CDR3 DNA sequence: TGTGCCAGCAGTTACTCCCAGGCTAGCGGGAGGGCCGCGGAGACCCAGTACTTC.